This paragraph reports one TCR beta chain. The V gene lost 5 bases and the J gene lost 0 bases, with 15 bases spanning the gap. This CDR3 region has 16 residues. CDR1 KGHSH and CDR2 LQKENI come from the germline V gene. Profiled with immunoSEQ multiplex PCR; TCRdb holds only in-frame clones, not every one. The data hold over 200,000 clones, with around 84% observed a single time. This entry belongs to a study of blood T cell repertoires in COVID-19. Study background: The analysed material was cDNA or gDNA that came from T cells, B-cell-depleted T cells, or PBMCs.

The sample taken for sequencing was PBMCs or T cells enriched from blood (not recorded which). The receptor was isolated from a young man who had recovered from COVID-19. V gene TRBV18 combines with J gene TRBJ2-3, with D possibly TRBD2 on 6 matching bases. CDR3 region: CASSFRGTLSTDTQYF. CDR3 coding DNA: TGTGCCAGCTCATTCCGCGGGACTCTTAGCACAGATACGCAGTATTTT. The entire variable domain, with the rest obtained from reference TRBV18 and TRBJ2-3, is as follows: NAGVMQNPRHLVRRRGQEARLRCSPMKGHSHVYWYRQLPEEGLKFMVYLQKENIIDESGMPKERFSAEFPKEGPSILRIQQVVRGDSAAYFCASSFRGTLSTDTQYFGPGTRLTVL.